This T cell receptor beta chain was sequenced during a study of a mutant IDH1 vaccine in newly diagnosed glioma. Broader study findings: Induction of immune responses by the vaccine occurred in 85% to 95% of patients.

CDR1 and CDR2 from the germline V gene are MGHRA and YSYEKL. This CDR3 is 15 amino acids long. Trimming cost V 6 bases and J 4 bases, with 13 bases left between them. Time point given: week 23, last vaccination. Every vaccination contained 300 ug of the mutant IDH1 20-mer peptide and was paired with topical imiquimod. Sequencing used immunoSEQ multiplex PCR; TCRdb keeps in-frame clones, though not all of them. There are 35,000 to 50,000 clones in the sample; under 95% occur only once, and around 4% lies in the top ten. Of note for this clone: The antigen is undetermined.

The sequences come from PBMCs, collected from a glioma patient whose treatment included an IDH1 peptide vaccine. The TCR originated in a man aged 50-59 years with glioma. J is TRBJ2-6 and V is TRBV4-1, with unresolved D. In nucleotides, the CDR3 is TGCGCCAGCAGTCAACTGCCTCGGGGGGCCAACGTCCTGACTTTC. This encodes CASSQLPRGANVLTF.